A selection of T cell receptor beta chains follows, all from one sample in a study of blood T cells in healthy people across ages. MiXCR was run by TCRdb on the 5' RACE reads, yielding one entry per CDR3 protein. The sample includes 780,000 or so distinct CDR3 sequences, approximately 53% of them seen just once. What was sequenced was blood. The receptors stem from a middle-aged man in good health. CDR3s include the opening cysteine and the closing phenylalanine or tryptophan. Fields, in order: D gene, CDR3 length, clone size, J gene, V gene, CDR3 DNA, CDR3 protein. The D gene is left open where the match is weak. Clone size, where shown, is once, few, many, or a class for clones that have expanded.

TRBD1 | 13 | - | TRBJ1-4 | TRBV29-1 | TGCAGCGTCTTTCAGACAGGGCCCGAAAAACTGTTTTTT | CSVFQTGPEKLFF
- | 13 | - | TRBJ2-5 | TRBV25-1 | TGTGCCAGCGGACTGGTGAATCCAGAGACCCAGTACTTC | CASGLVNPETQYF
- | 14 | - | TRBJ2-5 | TRBV2 | TGTGCCAGCAGGTCTGCGAGCCGAAAAGAGACCCAGTACTTC | CASRSASRKETQYF
- | 13 | few | TRBJ2-5 | TRBV12-3/TRBV12-4 | TGTGCCAGCAGTTTGCAGGGGCTTGGGACCCAGTACTTC | CASSLQGLGTQYF
- | 14 | - | TRBJ2-3 | TRBV12-3/TRBV12-4 | TGTGCCAGCAGTTTAAGGGCGAGATCAGATACGCAGTATTTT | CASSLRARSDTQYF
TRBD1 | 17 | few | TRBJ1-2 | TRBV5-1 | TGCGCCAGCAGCTTGGCGGGACAGGGTCGGAACCTCTATGGCTACACCTTC | CASSLAGQGRNLYGYTF
TRBD1 | 14 | - | TRBJ1-6 | TRBV7-2 | TGTGCCAGCAGCTTAGCGGGGCCGGGACAGACCCTCCACTTT | CASSLAGPGQTLHF
- | 17 | - | TRBJ2-6 | TRBV5-1 | TGCGCCAGCAGCTTGGCTACAGGTCGCTCTGGGGCCAACGTCCTGACTTTC | CASSLATGRSGANVLTF
TRBD1 | 15 | few | TRBJ2-7 | TRBV3-1 | TGTGCCAGCAGCCAGGACAGGAGGACTGCTGACGAGCAGTACTTC | CASSQDRRTADEQYF
- | 18 | - | TRBJ2-1 | TRBV20-1 | TGCAGTGCTCTTGGAGGAGGGACCTATCCAAGCTCCTACAATGAGCAGTTCTTC | CSALGGGTYPSSYNEQFF
- | 13 | - | TRBJ2-3 | TRBV20-1 | TGCAGTGCTAGAGTCGGGCAATCAGATACGCAGTATTTT | CSARVGQSDTQYF
- | 14 | few | TRBJ1-2 | TRBV18 | TGTGCCAGCTCACCAAGTTCAGGAAACTATGGCTACACCTTC | CASSPSSGNYGYTF
- | 13 | few | TRBJ1-4 | TRBV5-1 | TGCGCCAGCAGTTTGGGGGCTAATGAAAAACTGTTTTTT | CASSLGANEKLFF
TRBD1 | 17 | - | TRBJ2-5 | TRBV7-2 | TGTGCCAGCAGCTTAAGGGGGGACAGGGCGCCGCAAGAGACCCAGTACTTC | CASSLRGDRAPQETQYF
- | 12 | - | TRBJ1-2 | TRBV7-2 | TGTGCCAGCAGCTTAACCAAGTATGGCTACACCTTC | CASSLTKYGYTF
- | 11 | - | TRBJ2-7 | TRBV29-1 | TGCAGCGGCAGGGCTGGATACGAGCAGTACTTC | CSGRAGYEQYF
- | 16 | - | TRBJ2-3 | TRBV20-1 | TGCAGTGTAGACAACGGGCCGGGCGGGGTGACAGATACGCAGTATTTT | CSVDNGPGGVTDTQYF
- | 13 | many | TRBJ1-6 | TRBV12-3/TRBV12-4 | TGTGCCAGCACCCGGGACGATAATTCACCCCTCCACTTT | CASTRDDNSPLHF
- | 16 | - | TRBJ2-5 | TRBV19 | TGTGCCAGTAGTATAAGAATCGGTAGCGCTGGAGAGACCCAGTACTTC | CASSIRIGSAGETQYF
TRBD2 | 15 | few | TRBJ2-5 | TRBV29-1 | TGCAGCGTTGAGGGTCTAAGCGGGGCTTACGAGACCCAGTACTTC | CSVEGLSGAYETQYF